These 24 T cell receptor beta chains came from one sample sequenced in a study of long-term antiretroviral therapy in people with HIV. With survey level as its setting, the immunoSEQ assay was v3.0. Clones were read by immunoSEQ multiplex PCR, and TCRdb kept only the in-frame ones, dropping some. This sample carries around 33,000 clones, 83% of them seen once, and the ten largest clones take roughly 7.3%. This specimen was unsorted PBMCs, taken 0.4 years before starting antiretroviral therapy. These receptors were obtained from a man aged 18 to 29 with HIV.

The chain joins TRBV25-1 to TRBJ2-3, with D possibly TRBD2 on 5 matching bases. The germline gives CDR1 MGHDK, CDR2 SYGVNS. CDR3 length: 15 residues. Trimming took off 1 base at V and 4 bases at J, with 12 bases between the two ends. The CDR3 DNA reads TGTGCCAGCAGTGAATCTGGGGTGAGGGCAGATACGCAGTATTTT. Translating gives CASSESGVRADTQYF.

The CDR3 DNA sequence: TGTGCCAGTGAGGGACTTGCCTACGAGCAGTACTTC. Amino acids: CASEGLAYEQYF. The rearrangement uses TRBV6-1 and TRBJ2-5; perhaps TRBD2 as D (6 bases). The end of the DNA aligns better with TRBJ2-7, so the J call may be wrong. The germline V gene has CDR1 MNHNS and CDR2 SASEGT. The CDR3 totals 12 residues.

The chain employs TRBV30 and TRBJ2-3; the match to TRBD1 covers 8 bases. The CDR3 covers 15 residues. Germline loops: CDR1 GTSNPN, CDR2 SVGIG (reference sequence). Trimming at V came to 0 bases and at J to 6 bases, leaving 8 bases not matched to a gene. CDR3 amino acids: CAWSVLRTGLDTQYF. CDR3 coding DNA: TGTGCCTGGAGTGTACTTAGGACAGGGCTGGATACGCAGTATTTT.

The chain links TRBV7-2 to TRBJ2-7, with TRBD2 matching 8 bases. V dropped 3 bases and J dropped 4; count of bases not matched to a gene: 5. Looked up from germline, CDR1 is SGHTA and CDR2 is FQGNSA. The CDR3 contains 14 residues. CDR3 sequence reads: CASSLGGLGYEQYF. In DNA, the CDR3 is TGTGCCAGCAGCTTGGGGGGACTAGGATACGAGCAGTACTTC.

The chain couples TRBV4-2 to TRBJ1-3; 9 nucleotides agree with TRBD1. V trimming: 1 base; J trimming: 3 bases; junction bases outside the gene matches: 4. Germline CDR1 and CDR2: LGHNA and YNFKEQ. This CDR3 comprises 16 residues. The CDR3 is CASSQAQGAIGNTIYF. DNA for the CDR3: TGTGCCAGCAGCCAAGCACAGGGGGCGATTGGAAACACCATATATTTT.

V usage is TRBV5-4 and J usage is TRBJ1-2; D gene ambiguous. The V and J ends lost 4 bases and 4 bases respectively, with 5 bases between them. The CDR3 is 11 residues long. Germline lookup yields CDR1 SGHNT and CDR2 YYREEE (reference sequence). DNA of the CDR3: TGTGCCAGCAGCCTCGGCTATGGCTACACCTTC. It is translated as CASSLGYGYTF.

The chain links TRBV28 to TRBJ2-7; 11 bases fit TRBD1. The CDR3 covers 14 residues. The germline V gene has CDR1 MDHEN and CDR2 SYDVKM. V shed 2 bases, J shed 3 bases, and the junction held 0 bases outside the gene matches. The CDR3 region has the DNA TGTGCCAGCAGTTTAGGGACAGGGGGCTACGAGCAGTACTTC. It encodes CASSLGTGGYEQYF.

V and J are TRBV29-1 and TRBJ2-5, with D hard to call. The germline V gene encodes CDR1 SQVTM and CDR2 ANQGSEA. The CDR3 consists of 13 residues. Trimming took off 2 bases at V and 4 bases at J, with 11 bases between the two ends. The CDR3: CSVEILNPETQYF. The CDR3 bases are TGCAGCGTTGAAATTCTCAACCCAGAGACCCAGTACTTC.

The chain joins TRBV7-9 to TRBJ2-3, with 15 bases identical to TRBD2. This CDR3 region has 16 residues. Trimming took 5 bases from V and 6 from J; bases not matched to a gene: 6. In germline, CDR1 is SEHNR, CDR2 FQNEAQ (reference sequence). The CDR3 bases are TGTGCCAGCAGCCCAGGACTAGCGGGGGGGGGCGATACGCAGTATTTT. Its translation is CASSPGLAGGGDTQYF.

This chain uses TRBV5-4 with TRBJ2-7; 8 bases map to TRBD2. Germline CDR1 and CDR2: SGHNT and YYREEE (reference sequence). V was clipped by 5 bases and J by 0 bases; unmatched bases: 1. The CDR3 is made up of 13 amino acids. The CDR3 nucleotides are TGTGCCAGCAGGACTAGCGACTCCTACGAGCAGTACTTC. This translates into CASRTSDSYEQYF.

A note on this clone: The same CDR3 is also encoded by other DNA sequences in this sample. The chain carries TRBV6-1 and TRBJ1-5; the match to TRBD1 covers 10 bases. The CDR3 is 15 amino acids. J lost 5 bases, V lost 4 bases, and 5 bases had no gene match. The germline gives CDR1 MNHNS, CDR2 SASEGT. Here the CDR3 DNA reads TGTGCCAGCAGTGGCTCGACAGGGGGCGATCAGCCCCAGCATTTT. Amino acids: CASSGSTGGDQPQHF.

V and J are TRBV7-6 and TRBJ2-1, with TRBD2 matching 13 bases. This CDR3 is 15 amino acids long. Unmatched junction bases numbered 6, after V lost 5 bases and J lost 8 bases. From germline, CDR1 is SGHVS and CDR2 FNYEAQ. The CDR3, as DNA: TGTGCCAGCAGCCCGACTAGCGGGAGGATTTATGAGCAGTTCTTC. Translation gives CASSPTSGRIYEQFF.

The chain employs TRBV13 and TRBJ2-5; TRBD2 aligns across 13 bases. Germline V lookup: CDR1 PRHDT, CDR2 FYEKMQ (reference sequence). J lost 11 bases, V lost 5 bases, and 8 bases had no gene match. CDR3 size: 14 residues. CDR3 in DNA: TGTGCCAGCAGCGTCGGACTAGCGGGGGTAGAGCAGTACTTC. Protein: CASSVGLAGVEQYF.

The genes are TRBV7-9 and TRBJ2-5; 7 nucleotides line up with TRBD2. CDR3 size: 16 residues. V lost 2 bases to trimming and J lost 3 bases; unmatched junction nucleotides: 9. Germline CDR1 is SEHNR and CDR2 is FQNEAQ (reference sequence). The CDR3 spells CASSLPPGTIKETQYF. The CDR3 DNA sequence: TGTGCCAGCAGCTTACCACCTGGGACTATTAAAGAGACCCAGTACTTC.

This chain connects TRBV5-5 to TRBJ2-3; a weak D match, TRBD1 (6 bases). CDR1 and CDR2 (germline): SGHKS, YYEKEE (reference sequence). CDR3 length: 16 amino acids. V was trimmed by 0 bases and J by 0 bases, leaving 11 bases between them. CDR3 sequence reads: CASSLEQGGSTDTQYF. CDR3 DNA: TGTGCCAGCAGCTTGGAGCAAGGGGGTAGCACAGATACGCAGTATTTT.

This chain joins TRBV16 and TRBJ1-4; 7 nucleotides match TRBD1. The germline gives CDR1 KGHSY, CDR2 FQNENV. V shed 4 bases and J 3 bases; nucleotides not matched to a gene: 8. CDR3 size: 16 residues. The CDR3 DNA reads TGTGCCAGCAGCCGGCCACGACAGGGTGCTAATGAAAAACTGTTTTTT. It codes for CASSRPRQGANEKLFF. Full variable domain (remainder filled in from reference TRBV16 and TRBJ1-4): GEEVAQTPKHLVRGEGQKAKLYCAPIKGHSYVFWYQQVLKNEFKFLISFQNENVFDETGMPKERFSAKCLPNSPCSLEIQATKLEDSAVYFCASSRPRQGANEKLFFGSGTQLSVL.

The sample holds a few counts of this clone. The chain uses TRBV7-9 and TRBJ2-7; D is unresolved. CDR3 size: 13 residues. Germline CDR1 reads SEHNR; CDR2 reads FQNEAQ (reference sequence). Trimming shortened V by 5 bases and J by 3 bases, and 11 bases separated the two germline ends. In nucleotides, the CDR3 is TGTGCCAGCAGCCCGCCGAGAAGCTACGAGCAGTACTTC. Its translation: CASSPPRSYEQYF.

The chain employs TRBV19 and TRBJ1-3; D ambiguous. Per germline, CDR1 LNHDA and CDR2 SQIVND (reference sequence). The germline V and J ends were trimmed by 6 bases and 4 bases, with 22 bases remaining between them. This CDR3 region has 17 residues. CDR3 region: CASSPIYRTIQGNTIYF. The CDR3 DNA reads as TGTGCCAGTAGCCCGATTTACAGAACCATTCAGGGAAACACCATATATTTT.

The gene calls are TRBV9 and TRBJ2-3; TRBD2 is a possible D gene (6 bases). The CDR3 contains 15 residues. Germline CDR1 SGDLS, CDR2 YYNGEE. With 0 bases removed from V and 5 bases from J, the gap between germline ends came to 13 bases. Here the CDR3 reads CASSVDGLPQDTQYF. The CDR3 coding sequence is TGTGCCAGCAGCGTAGATGGACTACCTCAAGATACGCAGTATTTT.

The gene calls are TRBV4-3 and TRBJ1-4; D remains ambiguous. This CDR3 comprises 14 residues. Per the germline V gene, CDR1 is LGHNA and CDR2 is YSLEER. V was clipped by 1 base and J by 5 bases, with 8 bases between them. CDR3 region: CASSQGRYNEKLFF. CDR3 DNA: TGCGCCAGCAGCCAAGGCAGGTACAATGAAAAACTGTTTTTT.

The chain has TRBV18 and TRBJ2-2; a possible D gene is TRBD1 (6 bases). The CDR3 is made up of 14 amino acids. Germline values: CDR1 KGHSH, CDR2 LQKENI. The germline V and J ends were trimmed by 8 bases and 2 bases, with 12 bases remaining between them. CDR3 region: CASIGQLNTGELFF. The CDR3 coding sequence is TGTGCCAGCATAGGACAGCTAAACACCGGGGAGCTGTTTTTT.

The chain uses TRBV9 and TRBJ2-3, with 10 nucleotides matching TRBD2. The V segment lost 4 bases and the J segment 3 bases; nucleotides outside the gene matches: 11. Germline V gene data show CDR1 as SGDLS and CDR2 as YYNGEE. CDR3 length: 17 amino acids. DNA for the CDR3: TGTGCCAGCAGCCCGGGACTAGCGATAGGGGGGACAGATACGCAGTATTTT. Its translation: CASSPGLAIGGTDTQYF.

The gene calls are TRBV27 and TRBJ2-1, with D perhaps matching TRBD2 (5 bases). Per germline, CDR1 MNHEY and CDR2 SMNVEV (reference sequence). V was clipped by 3 bases and J by 6 bases, with 6 bases between them. The CDR3 contains 12 residues. CDR3 coding DNA: TGTGCCAGCAGTTTCGGAGGCAATGAGCAGTTCTTC. It encodes CASSFGGNEQFF.

In nucleotides, the CDR3 is TGCGCCAGCAGCTTGCCAGAATATATACCGGGACAGGGAGTCTCTGGGGCCAACGTCCTGACTTTC. Translating it yields CASSLPEYIPGQGVSGANVLTF. The V and J genes are TRBV5-1 and TRBJ2-6, with TRBD1 matching 9 bases. V shed 1 base, J shed 0 bases, and the junction held 17 bases outside the gene matches. Germline-derived CDR1 and CDR2 are SGHRS and YFSETQ. The CDR3 consists of 22 residues.